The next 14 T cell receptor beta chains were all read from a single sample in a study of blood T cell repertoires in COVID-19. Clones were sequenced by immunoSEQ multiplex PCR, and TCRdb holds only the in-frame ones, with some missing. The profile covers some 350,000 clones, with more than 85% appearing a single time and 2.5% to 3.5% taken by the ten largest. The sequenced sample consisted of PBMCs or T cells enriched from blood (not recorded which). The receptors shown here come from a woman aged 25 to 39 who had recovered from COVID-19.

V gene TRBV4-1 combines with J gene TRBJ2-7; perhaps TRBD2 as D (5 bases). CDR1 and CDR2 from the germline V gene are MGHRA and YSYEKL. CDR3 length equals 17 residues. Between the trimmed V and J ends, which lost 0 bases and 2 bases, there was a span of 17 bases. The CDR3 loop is CASSQDIPDGGPYEQYF. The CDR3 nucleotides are TGCGCCAGCAGCCAAGATATCCCGGATGGAGGTCCCTACGAGCAGTACTTC.

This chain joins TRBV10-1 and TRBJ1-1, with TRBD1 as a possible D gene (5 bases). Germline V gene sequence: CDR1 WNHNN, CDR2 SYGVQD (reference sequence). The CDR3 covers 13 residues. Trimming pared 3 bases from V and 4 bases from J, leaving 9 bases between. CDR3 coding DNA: TGCGCCAGCAGTGAACAGGCGGTCACTGAAGCTTTCTTT. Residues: CASSEQAVTEAFF.

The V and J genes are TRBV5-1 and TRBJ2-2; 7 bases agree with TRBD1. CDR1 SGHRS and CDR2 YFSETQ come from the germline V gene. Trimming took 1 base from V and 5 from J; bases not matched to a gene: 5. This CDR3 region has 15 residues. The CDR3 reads CASSLYDRDTGELFF. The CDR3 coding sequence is TGCGCCAGCAGCTTGTACGACAGGGATACCGGGGAGCTGTTTTTT.

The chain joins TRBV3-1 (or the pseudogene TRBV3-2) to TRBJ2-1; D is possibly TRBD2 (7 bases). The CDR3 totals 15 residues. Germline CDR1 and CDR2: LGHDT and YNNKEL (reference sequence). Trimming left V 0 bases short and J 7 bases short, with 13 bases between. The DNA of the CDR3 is TGTGCCAGCAGCCAAGATTGGGGGGGGGCGAATGAGCAGTTCTTC. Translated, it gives CASSQDWGGANEQFF.

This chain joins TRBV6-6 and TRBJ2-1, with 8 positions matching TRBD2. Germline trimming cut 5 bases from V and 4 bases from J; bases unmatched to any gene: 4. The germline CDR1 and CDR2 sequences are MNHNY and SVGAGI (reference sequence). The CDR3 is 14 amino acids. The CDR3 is CASSPGTRYNEQFF. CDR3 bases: TGTGCCAGCAGTCCCGGGACTAGATACAATGAGCAGTTCTTC.

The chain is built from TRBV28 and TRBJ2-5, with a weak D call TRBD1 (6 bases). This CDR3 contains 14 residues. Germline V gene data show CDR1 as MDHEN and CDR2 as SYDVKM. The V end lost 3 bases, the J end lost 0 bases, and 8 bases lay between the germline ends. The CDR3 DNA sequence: TGTGCCAGCAGTTTCCCAGGGGACCAAGAGACCCAGTACTTC. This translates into CASSFPGDQETQYF.

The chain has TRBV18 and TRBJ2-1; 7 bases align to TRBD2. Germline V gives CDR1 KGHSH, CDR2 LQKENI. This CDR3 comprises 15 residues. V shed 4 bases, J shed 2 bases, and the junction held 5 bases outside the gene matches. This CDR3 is CASSREGPPYNEQFF. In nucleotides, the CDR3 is TGTGCCAGCTCACGGGAGGGCCCTCCCTACAATGAGCAGTTCTTC.

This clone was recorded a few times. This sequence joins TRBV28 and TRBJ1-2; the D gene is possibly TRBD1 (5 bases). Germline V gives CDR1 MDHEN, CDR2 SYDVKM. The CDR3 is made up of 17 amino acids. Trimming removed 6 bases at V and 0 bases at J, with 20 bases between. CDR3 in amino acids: CASSPPLTANSNYGYTF. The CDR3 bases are TGTGCCAGCAGCCCTCCCTTGACAGCCAACTCTAACTATGGCTACACCTTC.

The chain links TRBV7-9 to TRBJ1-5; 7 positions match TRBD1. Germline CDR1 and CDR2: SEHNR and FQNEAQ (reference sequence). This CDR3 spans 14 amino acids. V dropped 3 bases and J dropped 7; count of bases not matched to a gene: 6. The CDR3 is CASSFDRADQPQHF. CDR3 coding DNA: TGTGCCAGCAGCTTCGACAGGGCGGACCAGCCCCAGCATTTT.

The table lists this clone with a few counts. Written as DNA, the CDR3 is TGTGCCAGTAGTCCGCAGGGTTACGAGCAGTACTTC. Amino acid sequence: CASSPQGYEQYF. This chain links TRBV19 with TRBJ2-7, with D tentatively TRBD1 (5 bases). The V end was cut by 5 bases, the J end by 4 bases, with 9 bases between. The germline V gene encodes CDR1 LNHDA and CDR2 SQIVND (reference sequence). The CDR3 has 12 residues.

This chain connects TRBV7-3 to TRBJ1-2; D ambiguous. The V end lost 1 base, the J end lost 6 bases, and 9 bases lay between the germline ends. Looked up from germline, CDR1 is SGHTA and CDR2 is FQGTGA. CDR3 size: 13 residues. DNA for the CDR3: TGTGCCAGCAGCTTAATTGATGGCAATGGCTACACCTTC. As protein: CASSLIDGNGYTF.

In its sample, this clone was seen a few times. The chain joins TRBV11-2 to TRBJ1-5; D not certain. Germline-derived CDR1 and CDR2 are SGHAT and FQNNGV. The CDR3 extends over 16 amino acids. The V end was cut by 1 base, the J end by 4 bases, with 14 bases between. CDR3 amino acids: CASSLGSGLRNQPQHF. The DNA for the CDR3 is TGTGCCAGCAGCTTAGGATCGGGTTTGAGGAATCAGCCCCAGCATTTT.

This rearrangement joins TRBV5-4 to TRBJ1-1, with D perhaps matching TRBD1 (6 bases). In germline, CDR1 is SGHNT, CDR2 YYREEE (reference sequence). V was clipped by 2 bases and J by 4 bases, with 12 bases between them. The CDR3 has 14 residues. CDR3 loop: CASSFVRGGTEAFF. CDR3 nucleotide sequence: TGTGCCAGCAGCTTTGTCAGGGGTGGCACTGAAGCTTTCTTT.

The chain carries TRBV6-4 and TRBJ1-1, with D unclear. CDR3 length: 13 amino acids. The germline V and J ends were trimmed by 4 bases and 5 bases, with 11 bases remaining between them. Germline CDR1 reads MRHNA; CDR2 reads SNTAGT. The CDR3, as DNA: TGTGCCAGCAGTGCTCGGAGCGGAACTGAAGCTTTCTTT. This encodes CASSARSGTEAFF.